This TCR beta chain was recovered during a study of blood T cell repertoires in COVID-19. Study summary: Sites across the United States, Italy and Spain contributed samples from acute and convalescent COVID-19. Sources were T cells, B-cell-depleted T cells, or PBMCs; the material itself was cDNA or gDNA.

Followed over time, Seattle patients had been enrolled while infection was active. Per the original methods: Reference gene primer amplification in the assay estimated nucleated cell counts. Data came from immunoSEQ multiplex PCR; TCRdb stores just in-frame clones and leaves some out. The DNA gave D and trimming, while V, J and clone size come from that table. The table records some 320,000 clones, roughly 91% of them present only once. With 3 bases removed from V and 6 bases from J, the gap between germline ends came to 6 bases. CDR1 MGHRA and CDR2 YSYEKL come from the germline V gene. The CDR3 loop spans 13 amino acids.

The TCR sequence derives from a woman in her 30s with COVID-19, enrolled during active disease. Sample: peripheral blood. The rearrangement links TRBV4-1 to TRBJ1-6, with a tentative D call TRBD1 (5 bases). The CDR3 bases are TGCGCCAGCAGCCACCAGGGTAATTCACCCCTCCACTTT. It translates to CASSHQGNSPLHF.